The 21 T cell receptor beta chains given below trace back to one sample, sequenced in a study of shared clonotypes between healthy human individuals. CD45RO-negative, CCR7-selected cells formed the naive CD8 fraction, which excluded terminally differentiated effector memory CD45RA+ cells. TCRdb keeps only in-frame clones here, not all; method: immunoSEQ multiplex PCR. The table lists 1.5 million to 2.5 million clones, roughly 95% of them singletons. The specimen was naive CD8+ T cells sorted from blood. The receptors were sampled from a man younger than 30 in good health.

Notes on this clone: This specimen includes other DNA sequences encoding the same CDR3. The chain couples TRBV7-8 to TRBJ2-3; D is undetermined. CDR3 length equals 14 residues. CDR1 is SGHVS, CDR2 FQNEAQ, per germline. The V gene lost 1 base and the J gene lost 4 bases, with 9 bases spanning the gap. For the CDR3, the DNA is TGTGCCAGCAGCTTAGACGGTCGGGCAGATACGCAGTATTTT. Residues: CASSLDGRADTQYF.

Notes on this clone: Other DNA sequences of this sample code for an identical CDR3. The chain joins TRBV6-6 to TRBJ2-7, with D perhaps matching TRBD1 (6 bases). CDR3 length equals 14 residues. V was cut by 0 bases and J by 3 bases, with 9 bases left in between. CDR1 is MNHNY, CDR2 SVGAGI, per germline (reference sequence). CDR3 coding DNA: TGTGCCAGCAGTTACTCCGGACAGAGCTACGAGCAGTACTTC. Translated, it gives CASSYSGQSYEQYF.

The rearrangement uses TRBV30 and TRBJ1-1; D may be TRBD1 (6 bases). The CDR3 contains 13 residues. V shed 0 bases and J shed 4 bases, with 9 bases lying between them. Germline CDR1 and CDR2: GTSNPN and SVGIG (reference sequence). The CDR3 loop is CAWSVTGSTEAFF. DNA for the CDR3: TGTGCCTGGAGTGTCACAGGGAGCACTGAAGCTTTCTTT.

This chain uses TRBV30 with TRBJ1-1; TRBD1 matches at 9 bases. Germline-derived CDR1 and CDR2 are GTSNPN and SVGIG (reference sequence). The CDR3 sequence is 13 residues long. The trim removed 8 bases at V and 1 base at J, leaving 5 bases unmatched. The CDR3 sequence is CAQTGGSNTEAFF. The CDR3 DNA is TGTGCCCAAACAGGGGGCTCGAACACTGAAGCTTTCTTT.

The J gene is TRBJ1-5, the V gene TRBV4-3, with D uncertain. Trimming shortened V by 1 base and J by 0 bases, and 7 bases separated the two germline ends. CDR3 size: 15 residues. Germline values: CDR1 LGHNA, CDR2 YSLEER. In DNA form, the CDR3 reads TGCGCCAGCAGCCAAGTAGAGGGTAGCAATCAGCCCCAGCATTTT. Its translation: CASSQVEGSNQPQHF.

This clone was picked up one time. The chain uses TRBV28 and TRBJ1-4, with TRBD1 matching 7 bases. The CDR3 has 12 amino acids. Losses at the gene ends were 8 bases for V and 5 bases for J; bases not matched to a gene: 2. The germline gives CDR1 MDHEN, CDR2 SYDVKM. The CDR3 coding sequence is TGTGCCAGCGGGGACAGCAATGAAAAACTGTTTTTT. Its protein product is CASGDSNEKLFF. The full variable domain, its missing parts supplied by reference TRBV28 and TRBJ1-4, is DVKVTQSSRYLVKRTGEKVFLECVQDMDHENMFWYRQDPGLGLRLIYFSYDVKMKEKGDIPEGYSVSREKKERFSLILESASTNQTSMYLCASGDSNEKLFFGSGTQLSVL.

This clone was observed a single time. Because the CDR3's place on the DNA is in doubt, the DNA is left out and the CDR3 is given as listed by TCRdb. V is TRBV27 and J is TRBJ2-1; no check of the table's D call, TRBD2, against the DNA was made. Germline-derived CDR1 and CDR2 are MNHEY and SMNVEV (reference sequence). The CDR3 is 14 amino acids in total, end residues counted. The CDR3 loop reads CASSFGPGEGEQFF.

The chain employs TRBV7-2 and TRBJ2-1; TRBD2 aligns across 12 bases. This CDR3 is built from 15 residues. The ends lost 6 bases at V and 8 bases at J; junction bases unmatched: 8. Germline V lookup: CDR1 SGHTA, CDR2 FQGNSA. This CDR3 reads CASSLLAGGFDEQFF. The DNA for the CDR3 is TGTGCCAGCAGTCTACTAGCGGGAGGATTCGATGAGCAGTTCTTC.

The genes are TRBV4-3 and TRBJ2-1; 8 bases line up with TRBD2. Germline V gene sequence: CDR1 LGHNA, CDR2 YSLEER. V trimming: 1 base; J trimming: 6 bases; junction bases outside the gene matches: 17. The CDR3 extends over 19 amino acids. CDR3 residues: CASSQGVSGNLEGGNEQFF. In DNA, the CDR3 is TGCGCCAGCAGCCAAGGGGTTAGCGGGAACCTAGAAGGTGGCAATGAGCAGTTCTTC.

V and J are TRBV19 and TRBJ1-5, with a weak D call TRBD1 (5 bases). The CDR3 extends over 16 amino acids. CDR1 is LNHDA, CDR2 SQIVND, per germline (reference sequence). V shed 1 base and J shed 2 bases, with 12 bases lying between them. The CDR3 region is CASSIVGPGGNQPQHF. Written as DNA, the CDR3 is TGTGCCAGTAGTATAGTTGGCCCGGGGGGCAATCAGCCCCAGCATTTT.

The chain carries TRBV6-6 and TRBJ2-2; 7 bases are shared with TRBD1. There are 12 residues in the CDR3. In germline, CDR1 is MNHNY, CDR2 SVGAGI (reference sequence). The V and J ends lost 11 bases and 7 bases, in that order; junction bases with no gene match: 7. The CDR3 nucleotides are TGTGCCCAGCAGGGGGACGGCGGGGAGCTGTTTTTT. Its translation is CAQQGDGGELFF.

The CDR3 here is CASSIRDNINEQFF. The CDR3 region has the DNA TGTGCCAGTAGTATAAGGGACAACATTAATGAGCAGTTCTTC. The V call is TRBV19, the J call TRBJ2-1; perhaps TRBD1 as D (6 bases). This CDR3 is built from 14 residues. Between the trimmed V and J ends, which lost 2 bases and 7 bases, there was a span of 12 bases. Germline assignment: CDR1 LNHDA and CDR2 SQIVND (reference sequence).

The V call is TRBV28, the J call TRBJ2-7; D may match TRBD1 or TRBD2 (5 bases each). There are 14 residues in the CDR3. Germline loops: CDR1 MDHEN, CDR2 SYDVKM. V was pared by 6 bases and J by 6 bases, with 18 bases between. The CDR3 nucleotides are TGTGCCAGCAGACAGACAGCCTTTGGGAGCGAGCAGTACTTC. As protein: CASRQTAFGSEQYF.

This clone showed up just once. The V gene is TRBV7-8, the J gene TRBJ1-6, with 10 nucleotides matching TRBD1. With V trimmed by 6 bases and J by 10 bases, 15 bases remained unmatched. CDR1 SGHVS and CDR2 FQNEAQ come from the germline V gene. CDR3 length equals 17 residues. CDR3 sequence reads: CASRQTGGALNLSPLHF. The CDR3 nucleotides read TGTGCCAGCAGACAGACAGGGGGCGCGTTGAATCTGTCACCCCTCCACTTT.

The chain combines TRBV6-1 with TRBJ1-5; the D gene is possibly TRBD1 (6 bases). V was cut by 7 bases and J by 5 bases, with 15 bases left in between. Germline CDR1 reads MNHNS; CDR2 reads SASEGT. This CDR3 is 14 amino acids long. CDR3 residues: CASTHRVVDQPQHF. DNA for the CDR3: TGTGCCAGCACCCACAGGGTAGTGGATCAGCCCCAGCATTTT.

This chain connects TRBV11-2 to TRBJ2-3; 10 nucleotides line up with TRBD2. Trimming cost V 0 bases and J 3 bases; bases outside gene matches: 12. There are 19 residues in the CDR3. CDR1 is SGHAT, CDR2 FQNNGV, per germline. Written as DNA, the CDR3 is TGTGCCAGCAGCTTAGATTACCAGCGGGAGGGCCTGGGAACAGATACGCAGTATTTT. Translated: CASSLDYQREGLGTDTQYF.

The rearrangement uses TRBV2 and TRBJ2-1; 10 nucleotides match TRBD2. Germline values: CDR1 SNHLY, CDR2 FYNNEI. The CDR3 covers 14 residues. The V gene end was trimmed by 8 bases and the J gene end by 3 bases; junction bases not matched to a gene: 4. This CDR3 is CASGRTSGYNEQFF. The CDR3, as DNA: TGTGCCAGCGGTCGGACTAGCGGCTACAATGAGCAGTTCTTC.

The chain joins TRBV19 to TRBJ2-7, with TRBD2 matching 7 bases. Trimming removed 1 base from V and 6 bases from J; junction bases left unmatched: 6. This CDR3 has 14 amino acids. The V gene's germline CDR1 is LNHDA and CDR2 SQIVND (reference sequence). CDR3 residues: CASSIVGGSTEQYF. The CDR3 DNA is TGTGCCAGTAGTATAGTGGGAGGGAGTACCGAGCAGTACTTC. The entire variable domain, with the rest obtained from reference TRBV19 and TRBJ2-7, is as follows: DGGITQSPKYLFRKEGQNVTLSCEQNLNHDAMYWYRQDPGQGLRLIYYSQIVNDFQKGDIAEGYSVSREKKESFPLTVTSAQKNPTAFYLCASSIVGGSTEQYFGPGTRLTVT.

The rearrangement joins TRBV5-6 to TRBJ2-5; TRBD2 is a possible D gene (5 bases). Between the trimmed V and J ends, which lost 0 bases and 0 bases, there was a span of 12 bases. Germline lookup yields CDR1 SGHDT and CDR2 YYEEEE. The CDR3 loop spans 16 amino acids. The CDR3 is CASSLDGRGYQETQYF. The DNA for the CDR3 is TGTGCCAGCAGCTTGGATGGGAGAGGGTACCAAGAGACCCAGTACTTC.

The rearrangement joins TRBV7-9 to TRBJ1-4; no firm D call. Trimming shortened V by 5 bases and J by 8 bases, and 15 bases separated the two germline ends. The CDR3 is 14 residues long. CDR1 is SEHNR, CDR2 FQNEAQ, per germline (reference sequence). The DNA for the CDR3 is TGTGCCAGCAGCCAGGAGAGGGAGGGCGAAAAACTGTTTTTT. It specifies CASSQEREGEKLFF.

To note about this clone: Other DNA sequences in the sample encode the same CDR3. This chain links TRBV5-6 with TRBJ2-5; TRBD2 matches 7 bases. V dropped 1 base and J dropped 3; count of bases not matched to a gene: 0. Germline V gives CDR1 SGHDT, CDR2 YYEEEE. This CDR3 comprises 13 residues. In DNA, the CDR3 is TGTGCCAGCAGCTTGCGGGGGGAAGAGACCCAGTACTTC. Translating it yields CASSLRGEETQYF. Full variable domain (remainder filled in from reference TRBV5-6 and TRBJ2-5): DAGVTQSPTHLIKTRGQQVTLRCSPKSGHDTVSWYQQALGQGPQFIFQYYEEEERQRGNFPDRFSGHQFPNYSSELNVNALLLGDSALYLCASSLRGEETQYFGPGTRLLVL.